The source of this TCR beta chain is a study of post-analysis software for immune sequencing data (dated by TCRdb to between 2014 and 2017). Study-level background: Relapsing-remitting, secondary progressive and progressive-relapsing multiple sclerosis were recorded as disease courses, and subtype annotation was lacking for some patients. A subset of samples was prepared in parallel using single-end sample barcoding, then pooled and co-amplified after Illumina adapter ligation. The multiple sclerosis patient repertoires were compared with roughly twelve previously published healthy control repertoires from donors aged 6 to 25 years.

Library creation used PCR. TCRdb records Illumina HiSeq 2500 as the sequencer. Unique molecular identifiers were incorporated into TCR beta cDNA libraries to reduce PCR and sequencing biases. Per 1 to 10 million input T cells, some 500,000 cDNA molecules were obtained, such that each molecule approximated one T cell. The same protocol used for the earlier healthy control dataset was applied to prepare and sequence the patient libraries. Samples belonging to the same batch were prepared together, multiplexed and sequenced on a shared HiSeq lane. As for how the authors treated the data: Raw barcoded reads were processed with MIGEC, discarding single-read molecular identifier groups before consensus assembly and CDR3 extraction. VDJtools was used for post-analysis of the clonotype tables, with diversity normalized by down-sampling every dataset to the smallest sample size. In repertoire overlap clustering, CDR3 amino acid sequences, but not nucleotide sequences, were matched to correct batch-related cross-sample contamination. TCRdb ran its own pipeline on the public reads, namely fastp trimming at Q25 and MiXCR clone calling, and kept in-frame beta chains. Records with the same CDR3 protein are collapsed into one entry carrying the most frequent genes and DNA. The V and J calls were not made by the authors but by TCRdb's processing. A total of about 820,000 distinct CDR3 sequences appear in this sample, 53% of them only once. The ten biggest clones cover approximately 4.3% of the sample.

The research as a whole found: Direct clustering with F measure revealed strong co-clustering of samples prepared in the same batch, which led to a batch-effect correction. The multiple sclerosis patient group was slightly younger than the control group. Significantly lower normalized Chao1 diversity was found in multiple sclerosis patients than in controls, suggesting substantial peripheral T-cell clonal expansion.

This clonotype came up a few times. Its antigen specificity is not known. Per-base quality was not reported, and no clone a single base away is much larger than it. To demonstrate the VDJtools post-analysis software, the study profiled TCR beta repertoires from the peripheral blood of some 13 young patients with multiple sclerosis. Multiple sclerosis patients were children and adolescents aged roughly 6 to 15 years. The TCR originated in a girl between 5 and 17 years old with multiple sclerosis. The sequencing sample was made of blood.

The nucleotide sequence reads TGTGCCAGCAGTTTAATCGGGTTCAATCAGCCCCAGCATTTT. Translation gives CASSLIGFNQPQHF. The sequence joins TRBV27 to TRBJ1-5, with the D gene uncertain. Trimming takes 2 bases from V and 3 bases from J, and the germline ends sit 8 bases apart. In the germline V gene (reference sequence), CDR1 corresponds to MNHEY and CDR2 to SMNVEV. From its cysteine to its phenylalanine, the CDR3 spans 14 amino acids. Only the CDR3 portion is preserved as DNA: 42 bases, with reading frame beginning at the first base.